This is a list of T cell receptor beta chains from one sample in a study of T cells in localized non-small cell lung cancer. Profiling relied on immunoSEQ multiplex PCR, and the TCRdb table lists in-frame clones only, not all of them. Counted here are about 39,000 clones, roughly three quarters occurring once; the ten biggest clones make up about 32%. The material was PBMCs, obtained before any cancer treatment. All receptors come from a woman aged 40-69 years with stage II squamous cell lung carcinoma. Each CDR3 is given with its conserved first and last residue. Fields, in order: CDR3 protein, CDR3 DNA, D gene, J gene, clone size, V gene. A D gene is named only where the DNA matches it firmly. Expanded clones are given a class, and other clones once, few, many or no size at all.

cdr3_aa: CASSAGLGVGNTIYF; cdr3_nt: TGTGCCAGCAGTGCGGGGCTGGGGGTAGGAAACACCATATATTTT; d_call: .; j_call: TRBJ1-3; clone_size: once; v_call: TRBV28
cdr3_aa: CASNGQDVRPQHF; cdr3_nt: TGTGCCAGCAACGGACAGGACGTTCGGCCCCAGCATTTT; d_call: TRBD1; j_call: TRBJ1-5; clone_size: .; v_call: TRBV2
cdr3_aa: CASSSFLSEDTEAFF; cdr3_nt: TGTGCCAGCAGCTCATTCCTCTCTGAGGACACTGAAGCTTTCTTT; d_call: .; j_call: TRBJ1-1; clone_size: once; v_call: TRBV7-9
cdr3_aa: CASRATDSNYGYTF; cdr3_nt: TGTGCCAGCAGGGCCACGGACAGTAACTATGGCTACACCTTC; d_call: .; j_call: TRBJ1-2; clone_size: once; v_call: TRBV9
cdr3_aa: CSAGGGLGWETQYF; cdr3_nt: TGCAGCGCTGGTGGAGGCCTTGGATGGGAGACCCAGTACTTC; d_call: .; j_call: TRBJ2-5; clone_size: .; v_call: TRBV29-1
cdr3_aa: CASSFNRAGGFGAGELFF; cdr3_nt: TGTGCCAGCAGCTTTAACCGGGCGGGAGGCTTCGGGGCCGGGGAGCTGTTTTTT; d_call: TRBD2; j_call: TRBJ2-2; clone_size: .; v_call: TRBV7-2
cdr3_aa: CASRTGVLNQPQHF; cdr3_nt: TGTGCCAGCAGGACAGGGGTCCTCAATCAGCCCCAGCATTTT; d_call: TRBD1; j_call: TRBJ1-5; clone_size: .; v_call: TRBV2
cdr3_aa: CASSLAGGASNQPQHF; cdr3_nt: TGTGCCAGCAGCTTAGCGGGAGGGGCTAGCAATCAGCCCCAGCATTTT; d_call: .; j_call: TRBJ1-5; clone_size: .; v_call: TRBV7-2
cdr3_aa: CASSYSGYPPETQYF; cdr3_nt: TGTGCCAGCAGTTACTCAGGATACCCCCCAGAGACCCAGTACTTC; d_call: .; j_call: TRBJ2-5; clone_size: .; v_call: TRBV6-5
cdr3_aa: CASSSNTFSGANVLTF; cdr3_nt: TGTGCCAGCAGTTCGAACACCTTCTCTGGGGCCAACGTCCTGACTTTC; d_call: .; j_call: TRBJ2-6; clone_size: .; v_call: TRBV28
cdr3_aa: CASGEGGSEAFF; cdr3_nt: TGTGCCTCTGGGGAGGGTGGCTCTGAAGCTTTCTTT; d_call: .; j_call: TRBJ1-1; clone_size: medium-sized; v_call: TRBV27
cdr3_aa: CASSQEVRENTEAFF; cdr3_nt: TGCGCCAGCAGCCAAGAAGTAAGGGAGAACACTGAAGCTTTCTTT; d_call: .; j_call: TRBJ1-1; clone_size: .; v_call: TRBV4-1
cdr3_aa: CASSRHDNSGNTIYF; cdr3_nt: TGTGCCAGCAGCCGCCACGACAACTCTGGAAACACCATATATTTT; d_call: .; j_call: TRBJ1-3; clone_size: .; v_call: TRBV6-6
cdr3_aa: CASRDKGYTEAFF; cdr3_nt: TGTGCCAGCAGAGATAAAGGGTACACTGAAGCTTTCTTT; d_call: .; j_call: TRBJ1-1; clone_size: .; v_call: TRBV4-2
cdr3_aa: CASSFGGQDSPLHF; cdr3_nt: TGTGCCAGCAGTTTTGGGGGGCAGGATTCACCCCTCCACTTT; d_call: .; j_call: TRBJ1-6; clone_size: .; v_call: TRBV6-5
cdr3_aa: CASSLSVLQGAVNQPQHF; cdr3_nt: TGTGCCAGCAGTTTATCTGTCTTACAGGGGGCGGTCAATCAGCCCCAGCATTTT; d_call: TRBD1; j_call: TRBJ1-5; clone_size: .; v_call: TRBV28
cdr3_aa: CASSLGGTGASDQPQHF; cdr3_nt: TGTGCCAGTAGCCTAGGGGGGACAGGGGCCTCGGATCAGCCCCAGCATTTT; d_call: TRBD1; j_call: TRBJ1-5; clone_size: .; v_call: TRBV19
cdr3_aa: CASSQGTGGADTEAFF; cdr3_nt: TGCGCCAGCAGCCAAGGGACAGGGGGGGCGGACACTGAAGCTTTCTTT; d_call: TRBD1; j_call: TRBJ1-1; clone_size: once; v_call: TRBV4-1
cdr3_aa: CASSRTTGANVLTF; cdr3_nt: TGTGCCAGCAGTCGGACTACTGGGGCCAACGTCCTGACTTTC; d_call: .; j_call: TRBJ2-6; clone_size: .; v_call: TRBV28
cdr3_aa: CASSWGGRLSYNEQFF; cdr3_nt: TGTGCCAGCAGTTGGGGCGGGAGACTCTCCTACAATGAGCAGTTCTTC; d_call: TRBD2; j_call: TRBJ2-1; clone_size: .; v_call: TRBV28
cdr3_aa: CASSPGHRTDTQYF; cdr3_nt: TGTGCCAGCAGCCCCGGACATCGCACAGATACGCAGTATTTT; d_call: .; j_call: TRBJ2-3; clone_size: .; v_call: TRBV7-9
cdr3_aa: CASSEGTSSYNEQFF; cdr3_nt: TGCGCCAGCAGCGAAGGGACTAGCTCCTACAATGAGCAGTTCTTC; d_call: TRBD2; j_call: TRBJ2-1; clone_size: .; v_call: TRBV5-1
cdr3_aa: CASSLPRKGDGINTQYF; cdr3_nt: TGTGCCAGCAGCCTACCTAGAAAGGGAGACGGTATTAATACGCAGTATTTT; d_call: .; j_call: TRBJ2-3; clone_size: few; v_call: TRBV12-1
cdr3_aa: CASTQGGGPEAFF; cdr3_nt: TGTGCCAGCACCCAAGGGGGTGGTCCAGAAGCTTTCTTT; d_call: .; j_call: TRBJ1-1; clone_size: .; v_call: TRBV28
cdr3_aa: CASGLAPGLGIQKLANYGYTF; cdr3_nt: TGTGCTAGTGGTTTGGCCCCCGGGTTGGGGATACAAAAGTTAGCTAACTATGGCTACACCTTC; d_call: .; j_call: TRBJ1-2; clone_size: .; v_call: TRBV12-5
cdr3_aa: CASSQGGIDRQNTEAFF; cdr3_nt: TGTGCCAGCAGCCAAGGGGGGATTGACAGGCAGAACACTGAAGCTTTCTTT; d_call: .; j_call: TRBJ1-1; clone_size: once; v_call: TRBV16
cdr3_aa: CASSLAGAPGNTIYF; cdr3_nt: TGTGCCAGCAGCTTAGCGGGGGCGCCTGGGAACACCATATATTTT; d_call: .; j_call: TRBJ1-3; clone_size: .; v_call: TRBV7-9
cdr3_aa: CASSPRSLAANEKLFF; cdr3_nt: TGTGCCAGCTCACCGCGGTCCCTTGCGGCTAATGAAAAACTGTTTTTT; d_call: .; j_call: TRBJ1-4; clone_size: .; v_call: TRBV18
cdr3_aa: CASSWWTSGDFSYNEQFF; cdr3_nt: TGTGCCAGCAGCTGGTGGACTAGCGGGGATTTCTCCTACAATGAGCAGTTCTTC; d_call: TRBD2; j_call: TRBJ2-1; clone_size: .; v_call: TRBV5-6
cdr3_aa: CASSLDFTGGTDYGYTF; cdr3_nt: TGTGCCAGCAGCTTAGACTTTACAGGGGGAACCGACTATGGCTACACCTTC; d_call: TRBD1; j_call: TRBJ1-2; clone_size: few; v_call: TRBV7-1
cdr3_aa: CASSPASETSTEAFF; cdr3_nt: TGTGCCAGCTCACCTGCCTCCGAGACCTCCACTGAAGCTTTCTTT; d_call: .; j_call: TRBJ1-1; clone_size: .; v_call: TRBV18
cdr3_aa: CASSEQAWTGSAFF; cdr3_nt: TGTGCCAGCAGTGAACAAGCCTGGACAGGGAGCGCTTTCTTT; d_call: TRBD1; j_call: TRBJ1-1; clone_size: .; v_call: TRBV2
cdr3_aa: CASSSLGTGDTEAFF; cdr3_nt: TGCGCCAGCAGCTCTCTCGGGACAGGGGACACTGAAGCTTTCTTT; d_call: TRBD1; j_call: TRBJ1-1; clone_size: .; v_call: TRBV5-1
cdr3_aa: CSAARGTGELFF; cdr3_nt: TGCAGCGCCGCTAGGGGCACCGGGGAGCTGTTTTTT; d_call: .; j_call: TRBJ2-2; clone_size: .; v_call: TRBV29-1
cdr3_aa: CASSTGGGYGYTF; cdr3_nt: TGTGCCAGCAGTACAGGGGGCGGCTATGGCTACACCTTC; d_call: TRBD1; j_call: TRBJ1-2; clone_size: .; v_call: TRBV28
cdr3_aa: CASSLGGPLADEQFF; cdr3_nt: TGCGCCAGCAGCTTGGGGGGACCACTAGCCGATGAGCAGTTCTTC; d_call: .; j_call: TRBJ2-1; clone_size: .; v_call: TRBV5-1
cdr3_aa: CASSESESSSYNEQFF; cdr3_nt: TGTGCCAGCAGTGAAAGCGAGTCCAGCTCCTACAATGAGCAGTTCTTC; d_call: .; j_call: TRBJ2-1; clone_size: .; v_call: TRBV6-1
cdr3_aa: CASREAVSSSYEQFF; cdr3_nt: TGTGCCAGCCGTGAGGCGGTGAGCAGTTCTTACGAGCAGTTCTTC; d_call: .; j_call: TRBJ2-1; clone_size: .; v_call: TRBV18
cdr3_aa: CASRGVAKNIQYF; cdr3_nt: TGTGCCAGTAGAGGGGTGGCCAAAAACATTCAGTACTTC; d_call: .; j_call: TRBJ2-4; clone_size: .; v_call: TRBV19
cdr3_aa: CASSVGQGFGYTF; cdr3_nt: TGTGCCAGCAGCGTTGGGCAGGGGTTTGGCTACACCTTC; d_call: .; j_call: TRBJ1-2; clone_size: .; v_call: TRBV28
cdr3_aa: CASRTQGNTGELFF; cdr3_nt: TGTGCCAGCAGGACCCAGGGGAACACCGGGGAGCTGTTTTTT; d_call: .; j_call: TRBJ2-2; clone_size: few; v_call: TRBV9
cdr3_aa: CASSSAGTGVYEQYF; cdr3_nt: TGTGCCAGCTCCTCGGCCGGGACCGGGGTCTACGAGCAGTACTTC; d_call: .; j_call: TRBJ2-7; clone_size: .; v_call: TRBV27
cdr3_aa: CASSLVGATNEKLFF; cdr3_nt: TGTGCCAGCAGCTTAGTAGGTGCAACTAATGAAAAACTGTTTTTT; d_call: .; j_call: TRBJ1-4; clone_size: once; v_call: TRBV7-9
cdr3_aa: CASSRVQIGPKKGTCYTF; cdr3_nt: TGTGCCAGCAGCCGCGTTCAGATAGGACCGAAGAAAGGTACTTGCTACACCTTC; d_call: .; j_call: TRBJ1-2; clone_size: .; v_call: TRBV21-1
cdr3_aa: CASSGDYPDTQYF; cdr3_nt: TGTGCCAGCAGTGGCGACTACCCAGATACGCAGTATTTT; d_call: .; j_call: TRBJ2-3; clone_size: .; v_call: TRBV27
cdr3_aa: CAISESGGGTEAFF; cdr3_nt: TGTGCCATCAGTGAGTCGGGGGGCGGGACTGAAGCTTTCTTT; d_call: .; j_call: TRBJ1-1; clone_size: .; v_call: TRBV10-3
cdr3_aa: CASSLGDYGYTF; cdr3_nt: TGCGCCAGCAGCTTGGGAGACTATGGCTACACCTTC; d_call: .; j_call: TRBJ1-2; clone_size: few; v_call: TRBV5-1
cdr3_aa: CASRLHNEQFF; cdr3_nt: TGTGCCAGCAGATTACACAATGAGCAGTTCTTC; d_call: .; j_call: TRBJ2-1; clone_size: .; v_call: TRBV2
cdr3_aa: CASSPSGTGTAGELFF; cdr3_nt: TGTGCCAGCAGCCCCTCGGGGACAGGGACCGCCGGGGAGCTGTTTTTT; d_call: TRBD1; j_call: TRBJ2-2; clone_size: .; v_call: TRBV7-2
cdr3_aa: CASSGEAGASYEQYF; cdr3_nt: TGTGCCAGCAGCGGTGAGGCGGGAGCGTCCTACGAGCAGTACTTC; d_call: TRBD2; j_call: TRBJ2-7; clone_size: .; v_call: TRBV2
cdr3_aa: CASSGTGGYEQYF; cdr3_nt: TGTGCCAGCAGTGGAACAGGGGGTTACGAGCAGTACTTC; d_call: TRBD1; j_call: TRBJ2-7; clone_size: .; v_call: TRBV25-1
cdr3_aa: CASSSQESSYNSPLHF; cdr3_nt: TGTGCCAGCAGCTCACAGGAGAGCTCCTATAATTCACCCCTCCACTTT; d_call: .; j_call: TRBJ1-6; clone_size: once; v_call: TRBV28